The 3 T cell receptor beta chains in this list originate from one sample, sequenced in a study of blood T cell repertoires in COVID-19. TCRdb's table, derived via immunoSEQ multiplex PCR, lists solely in-frame clones and lacks some. The table lists around 98,000 clones, more than 60% of them singletons, with roughly 24% in the top ten. What was sequenced was peripheral blood. All receptors derive from a man between 65 and 85 years old with acute or convalescent COVID-19.

The V gene is TRBV28, the J gene TRBJ1-6; D is unclear. The ends were cut back, 1 base at V and 7 bases at J, with 14 bases in the middle. Germline assignment: CDR1 MDHEN and CDR2 SYDVKM. The CDR3 loop spans 16 amino acids. Here the CDR3 DNA reads TGTGCCAGCAGTTTATTGGGCCTCCCCAAAAATTCACCCCTCCACTTT. Translating it yields CASSLLGLPKNSPLHF.

The count of this clone is one. The rearrangement uses TRBV19 and TRBJ2-2, with TRBD2 identical over 9 bases. The germline V gene has CDR1 LNHDA and CDR2 SQIVND (reference sequence). The CDR3 loop spans 17 amino acids. Losses at the gene ends were 11 bases for V and 5 bases for J; bases not matched to a gene: 18. The CDR3 loop reads CASTRDSLAGATGELFF. In DNA, the CDR3 is TGTGCCTCCACCCGGGACAGCTTAGCGGGAGCGACCGGGGAGCTGTTTTTT.

J is TRBJ2-1 and V is TRBV28, with 7 bases fitting TRBD1. Germline V gives CDR1 MDHEN, CDR2 SYDVKM. The V gene end was trimmed by 4 bases and the J gene end by 4 bases; junction bases not matched to a gene: 4. The CDR3 has 14 amino acids. CDR3 bases: TGTGCCAGCAGTTCCGGGACAGTTTACAATGAGCAGTTCTTC. It translates to CASSSGTVYNEQFF.